Each of the 30 T cell receptor beta chains below was sequenced from the same sample in a study of identical twins. TCRdb itself ran the 5' RACE reads through MiXCR, one entry per CDR3 protein. The table shows just over 450,000 distinct CDR3 sequences, with 14% occurring only once. A further study also used this sample, focusing on yellow fever vaccine responses in identical twins.

Sequencing was performed on CD4+ T cells sorted from blood. Receptors originate from a woman aged 18-29 years in good health.

The chain combines TRBV4-3 with TRBJ2-7, with D possibly matching TRBD1 (5 bases). The germline gives CDR1 LGHNA, CDR2 YSLEER. V dropped 1 base and J dropped 3 bases, with 13 bases sitting between them. The CDR3 has 15 residues. The CDR3 coding sequence is TGCGCCAGCAGCCAAGGCACCGGACAAAACTACGAGCAGTACTTC. Its translation: CASSQGTGQNYEQYF.

This rearrangement joins TRBV2 to TRBJ2-3, with D possibly TRBD2 on 5 matching bases. CDR1 and CDR2 (germline): SNHLY, FYNNEI. Trimming stripped 4 bases from V and 6 bases from J, with 5 bases between. The CDR3 loop spans 11 amino acids. In DNA, the CDR3 is TGTGCCAGCAGTGGAGGGGATACGCAGTATTTT. Translated: CASSGGDTQYF.

This clonotype was counted only a few times. The rearrangement uses TRBV20-1 and TRBJ2-5; the D is unclear. Trimming pared 8 bases from V and 5 bases from J, leaving 12 bases between. The germline V gene has CDR1 DFQATT and CDR2 SNEGSKA (reference sequence). The CDR3 contains 11 residues. The CDR3 here is CSPLLGETQYF. The CDR3 DNA follows: TGCAGTCCTCTTCTCGGGGAGACCCAGTACTTC.

This clonotype was detected a few times. J is TRBJ2-2 and V is TRBV25-1; no firm D call. CDR1 is MGHDK and CDR2 is SYGVNS in the germline V gene. Trimming shortened V by 4 bases and J by 5 bases, and 8 bases separated the two germline ends. This CDR3 contains 13 residues. Here the CDR3 DNA reads TGTGCCAGCAGTGTCTCCCAGACCGGGGAGCTGTTTTTT. This encodes CASSVSQTGELFF.

This chain links TRBV2 with TRBJ2-3, with unresolved D. The CDR3 covers 16 residues. Germline V CDR1 and CDR2: SNHLY, FYNNEI. Deletions cut 4 bases from V and 4 bases from J, with 18 bases between. The CDR3 coding sequence is TGTGCCAGCAGTGGGGGTAACTCGGCATCCGCAGATACGCAGTATTTT. Amino acid sequence: CASSGGNSASADTQYF.

This clonotype was counted ten times or more. The genes are TRBV20-1 and TRBJ2-3; 11 positions match TRBD2. CDR3 length: 13 amino acids. With 5 bases clipped from V and 4 bases from J, the junction kept 2 bases outside the gene matches. Germline assignment: CDR1 DFQATT and CDR2 SNEGSKA (reference sequence). The CDR3 sequence: CSALAGGPDTQYF. The CDR3, as DNA: TGCAGTGCTCTAGCGGGAGGCCCAGATACGCAGTATTTT.

This clonotype was counted a few times. The chain carries TRBV14 and TRBJ2-3; 8 bases agree with TRBD2. There are 14 residues in the CDR3. The V gene end was trimmed by 1 base and the J gene end by 6 bases; junction bases not matched to a gene: 3. Germline CDR1 is SGHDN and CDR2 is FVKESK. The CDR3 DNA is TGTGCCAGCAGCCAAGTTCGGGGGGGCGATACGCAGTATTTT. Its protein is CASSQVRGGDTQYF.

This clonotype appeared a few times. The CDR3, as DNA: TGCGCCAGCAGCGTACCGGGACAGGGGGCGAGCGAGCAGTACTTC. Translated, it gives CASSVPGQGASEQYF. The J gene is TRBJ2-7, the V gene TRBV4-1, with 12 bases that match TRBD1. CDR1 and CDR2 (germline): MGHRA, YSYEKL. Germline trimming cut 5 bases from V and 6 bases from J; bases unmatched to any gene: 8. This CDR3 has 15 residues.

This clonotype has only a few counts. The rearrangement uses TRBV5-5 and TRBJ1-1, with 9 bases identical to TRBD1. The trim removed 4 bases at V and 8 bases at J, leaving 6 bases unmatched. Germline-derived CDR1 and CDR2 are SGHKS and YYEKEE (reference sequence). The CDR3 loop spans 13 amino acids. The CDR3 loop is CASSHRGLSEAFF. The CDR3, as DNA: TGTGCCAGCAGCCACAGGGGGCTTTCGGAAGCTTTCTTT.

In its sample, this clonotype was seen many times. The chain uses TRBV9 and TRBJ2-7; TRBD2 aligns across 13 bases. The V gene end was trimmed by 2 bases and the J gene end by 3 bases; junction bases not matched to a gene: 2. From germline, CDR1 is SGDLS and CDR2 YYNGEE. The CDR3 sequence is 15 residues long. As DNA, the CDR3 is TGTGCCAGCAGCGTTGGACTAGCGGGGGACTACGAGCAGTACTTC. Residues: CASSVGLAGDYEQYF.

This clonotype was detected only a few times. The gene calls are TRBV20-1 and TRBJ1-2; 9 bases match TRBD1. V dropped 6 bases and J dropped 3; count of bases not matched to a gene: 5. The CDR3 loop spans 13 amino acids. Germline CDR1 DFQATT, CDR2 SNEGSKA (reference sequence). The CDR3 loop reads CSASGQGHYGYTF. The CDR3 nucleotides are TGCAGTGCATCGGGACAGGGCCACTATGGCTACACCTTC.

The chain has TRBV27 and TRBJ2-3, with 14 bases that match TRBD2. Germline assignment: CDR1 MNHEY and CDR2 SMNVEV (reference sequence). The trim removed 6 bases at V and 0 bases at J, leaving 11 bases unmatched. The CDR3 extends over 19 amino acids. CDR3 in amino acids: CASRRLGTSGSLSTDTQYF. CDR3 bases: TGTGCCAGCAGACGCCTCGGGACTAGCGGGAGCCTCAGCACAGATACGCAGTATTTT.

This clonotype was seen many times. This rearrangement joins TRBV12-3 or TRBV12-4 to TRBJ2-1, with 10 nucleotides matching TRBD1. This CDR3 comprises 15 residues. Trimming cost V 5 bases and J 2 bases; bases outside gene matches: 3. The chain's CDR3 is CASSVGTGAYNEQFF. CDR3 in DNA: TGTGCCAGCAGTGTCGGGACAGGGGCCTACAATGAGCAGTTCTTC.

This clonotype was seen only a few times. This rearrangement joins TRBV9 to TRBJ2-7, with 9 bases aligning to TRBD2. This CDR3 is built from 14 residues. J was trimmed by 5 bases and V by 4 bases; bases with no gene match: 7. The germline V gene encodes CDR1 SGDLS and CDR2 YYNGEE. The CDR3 reads CASSPRTSEHEQYF. The CDR3 region has the DNA TGTGCCAGCAGCCCACGGACTAGCGAGCACGAGCAGTACTTC.

The table lists this clonotype with a few counts. The V call is TRBV5-1, the J call TRBJ2-5, with D maybe TRBD1 (6 bases). The germline V and J ends were trimmed by 4 bases and 3 bases, with 10 bases remaining between them. Germline CDR1 reads SGHRS; CDR2 reads YFSETQ. This CDR3 contains 13 residues. CDR3 coding DNA: TGCGCCAGCAGCCTCGACAGGAAAGAGACCCAGTACTTC. Its translation: CASSLDRKETQYF.

This clonotype was picked up one time. The CDR3 DNA reads TGTGCCACCAGCAGAGACCCCACCGGGGAGCTGTTTTTT. It translates to CATSRDPTGELFF. The gene calls are TRBV15 and TRBJ2-2; D is unresolved. V lost 0 bases, J lost 4 bases, and 3 bases lay in between. CDR3 length: 13 amino acids. The germline gives CDR1 LNHNV, CDR2 YYDKDF (reference sequence).

This clonotype came up a few times. The chain is built from TRBV20-1 and TRBJ1-1, with 8 bases matching TRBD1. The length of the CDR3 is 13 residues. Germline assignment: CDR1 DFQATT and CDR2 SNEGSKA (reference sequence). V was pared by 4 bases and J by 4 bases, with 5 bases of the junction left unmatched. The CDR3 region is CSAIWTGLTEAFF. The DNA for the CDR3 is TGCAGTGCTATCTGGACAGGGCTCACTGAAGCTTTCTTT.

The chain recombines TRBV29-1 with TRBJ1-2; D is undetermined. V was trimmed by 4 bases and J by 0 bases, leaving 6 bases between them. The CDR3 length is 12 residues. Germline V gene data show CDR1 as SQVTM and CDR2 as ANQGSEA. The CDR3 reads CSVVQTNYGYTF. The CDR3 region has the DNA TGCAGCGTTGTCCAGACTAACTATGGCTACACCTTC. Supplemented by reference TRBV29-1 and TRBJ1-2, the full variable domain reads SAVISQKPSRDICQRGTSLTIQCQVDSQVTMMFWYRQQPGQSLTLIATANQGSEATYESGFVIDKFPISRPNLTFSTLTVSNMSPEDSSIYLCSVVQTNYGYTFGSGTRLTVV.

The chain links TRBV20-1 to TRBJ2-5; 9 bases agree with TRBD1. This CDR3 is built from 16 residues. CDR1 and CDR2 (germline): DFQATT, SNEGSKA (reference sequence). V shed 6 bases and J 5 bases; nucleotides not matched to a gene: 16. The CDR3 reads CSAPGTGLAPSETQYF. In DNA form, the CDR3 reads TGCAGTGCCCCCGGGACAGGGTTGGCCCCTTCGGAGACCCAGTACTTC.

The genes are TRBV7-2 and TRBJ1-6; D is unresolved. V lost 0 bases and J 8 bases, leaving 8 bases between the germline ends. The germline V gene encodes CDR1 SGHTA and CDR2 FQGNSA. CDR3 length: 14 amino acids. This CDR3 reads CASSLAQTDSPLHF. The CDR3 nucleotides are TGTGCCAGCAGCTTAGCCCAGACGGATTCACCCCTCCACTTT.

This clonotype has a handful of counts. In DNA, the CDR3 is TGTGCCAGCAGTGAAGCCGGACAGGGGGTCGATACGCAGTATTTT. Amino acids: CASSEAGQGVDTQYF. This chain links TRBV2 with TRBJ2-3; 10 bases are shared with TRBD1. Trimming took 0 bases from V and 6 from J; bases not matched to a gene: 3. The CDR3 has 15 residues. Germline lookup yields CDR1 SNHLY and CDR2 FYNNEI.

The chain recombines TRBV7-9 with TRBJ2-7; 8 nucleotides line up with TRBD1. The length of the CDR3 is 12 residues. The ends lost 11 bases at V and 7 bases at J; junction bases unmatched: 10. The germline V gene encodes CDR1 SEHNR and CDR2 FQNEAQ (reference sequence). Written as DNA, the CDR3 is TGTGCCCACCGGGACAGGCCCTTTGAGCAGTACTTC. Its translation is CAHRDRPFEQYF.

The J gene is TRBJ1-4, the V gene TRBV7-9, with D perhaps matching TRBD1 (5 bases). In germline, CDR1 is SEHNR, CDR2 FQNEAQ (reference sequence). Trimming stripped 8 bases from V and 6 bases from J, with 10 bases between. This CDR3 spans 12 amino acids. As DNA, the CDR3 is TGTGCCAGCGGTACAGGCTATGAAAAACTGTTTTTT. Its translation: CASGTGYEKLFF.

The genes are TRBV6-5 and TRBJ2-2; a possible D gene is TRBD1 (5 bases). Germline V lookup: CDR1 MNHEY, CDR2 SVGAGI. The CDR3 covers 14 residues. The germline V and J ends were trimmed by 1 base and 4 bases, with 7 bases remaining between them. The CDR3 coding sequence is TGTGCCAGCAGTTACTTAGGGGTCACCGGGGAGCTGTTTTTT. Translated: CASSYLGVTGELFF.

This clonotype was observed a handful of times. The V and J genes are TRBV7-2 and TRBJ2-3; the match to TRBD2 covers 10 bases. Germline loops: CDR1 SGHTA, CDR2 FQGNSA. CDR3 length: 15 amino acids. Trimming took 4 bases from V and 2 from J; bases not matched to a gene: 3. The CDR3 DNA reads TGTGCCAGCAGCTGGGGACTAGCGTACACAGATACGCAGTATTTT. This gives the protein CASSWGLAYTDTQYF.

This clonotype was seen more than once but under ten times. The chain recombines TRBV9 with TRBJ2-1; D is perhaps TRBD1 or TRBD2 (5 bases each). Germline CDR1 and CDR2: SGDLS and YYNGEE. V dropped 4 bases and J dropped 6 bases, with 20 bases sitting between them. CDR3 length: 16 amino acids. The CDR3 DNA is TGTGCCAGCAGCTCCCGGGGACCCTGGGGGTCCAATGAGCAGTTCTTC. It codes for CASSSRGPWGSNEQFF.

This clonotype was found a few times. The chain uses TRBV29-1 and TRBJ2-3; 10 bases agree with TRBD2. The CDR3 sequence is 15 residues long. The germline V gene has CDR1 SQVTM and CDR2 ANQGSEA. V lost 4 bases and J lost 2; bases outside the gene matches: 6. CDR3 sequence: CSVGVGTSVTDTQYF. In DNA, the CDR3 is TGCAGCGTTGGGGTTGGGACTAGCGTCACAGATACGCAGTATTTT.

The CDR3 region is CSAGRRRSYNEQFF. CDR3 DNA: TGCAGTGCTGGACGACGGCGCTCCTACAATGAGCAGTTCTTC. This chain uses TRBV20-1 with TRBJ2-1; unclear D gene. The length of the CDR3 is 14 residues. CDR1 and CDR2 from the germline V gene are DFQATT and SNEGSKA (reference sequence). The germline V and J ends were trimmed by 5 bases and 0 bases, with 11 bases remaining between them.

This clonotype has a handful of counts. The V gene is TRBV7-2, the J gene TRBJ2-4, with D uncertain. Trimming cost V 5 bases and J 0 bases, with 14 bases left between them. Looked up from germline, CDR1 is SGHTA and CDR2 is FQGNSA. The CDR3 loop spans 16 amino acids. The DNA of the CDR3 is TGTGCCAGCAGCCCCGTCGCCGTACTAGCCAAAAACATTCAGTACTTC. Its translation: CASSPVAVLAKNIQYF.

This clonotype was seen a few times. The chain combines TRBV5-1 with TRBJ2-7; TRBD2 matches 13 bases. Germline CDR1 and CDR2: SGHRS and YFSETQ. Trimming took 1 base from V and 7 from J; bases not matched to a gene: 5. This CDR3 region has 15 residues. The CDR3 reads CASSLQLAGGVEQYF. The CDR3 DNA reads as TGCGCCAGCAGCTTGCAACTAGCGGGAGGGGTGGAGCAGTACTTC.